This entry lists 28 T cell receptor beta chains sequenced from one sample in a study of technical replicates of blood from a handful of donors. Assay used: immunoSEQ multiplex PCR; TCRdb lists only in-frame clones, some missing. Here the sample spans more than 80,000 clones, about 97% being singletons. The material sequenced was T cells isolated from PBMCs. These receptors all come from a human donor in good health.

The V gene is TRBV7-6, the J gene TRBJ2-5; 10 positions agree with TRBD1. With V trimmed by 4 bases and J by 5 bases, 4 bases remained unmatched. This CDR3 is built from 14 residues. Germline CDR1 SGHVS, CDR2 FNYEAQ. The CDR3 DNA is TGTGCCAGCAGCTCAGGACAGGGGGGGGAGACCCAGTACTTC. Translated, it gives CASSSGQGGETQYF.

The rearrangement links TRBV2 to TRBJ2-3; 13 nucleotides agree with TRBD2. V lost 0 bases to trimming and J lost 3 bases; unmatched junction nucleotides: 9. Germline V lookup: CDR1 SNHLY, CDR2 FYNNEI. The CDR3 extends over 19 amino acids. The DNA of the CDR3 is TGTGCCAGCAGTGAAGCGTTCCGGACTAGCGGGAGATTAACAGATACGCAGTATTTT. It encodes CASSEAFRTSGRLTDTQYF.

This clone has a single count. The chain combines TRBV18 with TRBJ1-1; 9 bases are shared with TRBD1. The J segment lost 3 bases and the V segment lost 7 bases, leaving 3 bases of the junction unmatched. Germline assignment: CDR1 KGHSH and CDR2 LQKENI. CDR3 size: 13 residues. Written as DNA, the CDR3 is TGTGCCAGCTTTTGGACAGGGGACACTGAAGCTTTCTTT. Protein product: CASFWTGDTEAFF.

V gene TRBV7-2 combines with J gene TRBJ2-3; possibly TRBD2 for D (5 bases). Looked up from germline, CDR1 is SGHTA and CDR2 is FQGNSA. V was trimmed by 3 bases and J by 1 base, leaving 11 bases between them. The CDR3 is 15 amino acids. The CDR3 region is CASSLGGSGTDTQYF. The CDR3 DNA is TGTGCCAGCAGCTTGGGTGGGAGCGGCACAGATACGCAGTATTTT.

This clone was observed a single time. The J gene is TRBJ2-1, the V gene TRBV7-3; TRBD2 matches at 9 bases. Germline CDR1 and CDR2: SGHTA and FQGTGA. This CDR3 is built from 17 residues. V shed 2 bases and J 6 bases; nucleotides not matched to a gene: 11. The CDR3 nucleotides read TGTGCCAGCAGCTTACTGGGGGGACTAGCTCGTGTCAATGAGCAGTTCTTC. Its protein product is CASSLLGGLARVNEQFF.

The chain combines TRBV30 with TRBJ1-1; D not certain. Germline V gene lookup returns CDR1 GTSNPN and CDR2 SVGIG (reference sequence). CDR3 length: 13 residues. V was shortened by 2 bases and J by 1 base, with 8 bases between the two germline ends. CDR3 nucleotide sequence: TGTGCCTGGAGTTGGGAGCCGAACACTGAAGCTTTCTTT. It encodes CAWSWEPNTEAFF.

The CDR3 sequence: CSIVGYTF. CDR3 coding DNA: TGCAGTATAGTAGGCTACACCTTC. This sequence joins TRBV20-1 and TRBJ1-2; D gene unclear. The CDR3 has 8 amino acids. V was clipped by 8 bases and J by 8 bases, with 6 bases between them. Germline V gene lookup returns CDR1 DFQATT and CDR2 SNEGSKA (reference sequence).

The V call is TRBV5-6, the J call TRBJ2-5; D is perhaps TRBD2 (5 bases). The CDR3 is 13 amino acids. Germline CDR1 and CDR2: SGHDT and YYEEEE. V was cut by 0 bases and J by 4 bases, with 7 bases left in between. CDR3 sequence (DNA): TGTGCCAGCAGCTTGGTCCGGGGAGAGACCCAGTACTTC. Residues: CASSLVRGETQYF.

This clone has only one observation. The chain has TRBV7-2 and TRBJ1-5, with TRBD1 matching 9 bases. V trimming: 4 bases; J trimming: 7 bases; junction bases outside the gene matches: 5. CDR3 length equals 14 residues. Germline V CDR1 and CDR2: SGHTA, FQGNSA. CDR3 residues: CASSSGTGYQPQHF. CDR3 in DNA: TGTGCCAGCAGCTCCGGGACAGGGTACCAGCCCCAGCATTTT.

The rearrangement uses TRBV9 and TRBJ2-7, with 8 bases that match TRBD2. Germline CDR1 and CDR2: SGDLS and YYNGEE. The CDR3 has 14 residues. After removal of 0 bases from V and 3 bases from J, the junction contained 2 bases not matched to a gene. CDR3 DNA: TGTGCCAGCAGCGTAGGGAGCGGGAGCTACGAGCAGTACTTC. Protein product: CASSVGSGSYEQYF.

CDR3 residues: CSGEMNGYTF. CDR3 DNA sequence: TGCAGTGGGGAGATGAATGGCTACACCTTC. The V call is TRBV20-1, the J call TRBJ1-2; D gene unclear. Trimming took off 7 bases at V and 6 bases at J, with 9 bases between the two ends. The CDR3 contains 10 residues. CDR1 and CDR2 (germline): DFQATT, SNEGSKA (reference sequence).

This chain uses TRBV11-3 with TRBJ1-3; D is uncertain. The V end lost 1 base, the J end lost 0 bases, and 10 bases lay between the germline ends. CDR1 and CDR2 (germline): SGHNT, YENEEA. The CDR3 is 16 residues long. The CDR3 DNA follows: TGTGCCAGCAGCTTAGTCGAGTGGTACTCTGGAAACACCATATATTTT. It translates to CASSLVEWYSGNTIYF. The full variable domain, rest sourced from reference TRBV11-3 and TRBJ1-3, is EAGVVQSPRYKIIEKKQPVAFWCNPISGHNTLYWYLQNLGQGPELLIRYENEEAVDDSQLPKDRFSAERLKGVDSTLKIQPAELGDSAVYLCASSLVEWYSGNTIYFGEGSWLTVV.

The V and J genes are TRBV28 and TRBJ1-5, with D perhaps matching TRBD1 (6 bases). This CDR3 has 14 amino acids. CDR1 MDHEN and CDR2 SYDVKM come from the germline V gene. Trimming removed 1 base at V and 6 bases at J, with 10 bases between. CDR3 coding DNA: TGTGCCAGCAGTTTATACAGGGAAAGTCAGCCCCAGCATTTT. This sequence encodes CASSLYRESQPQHF.

This chain joins TRBV10-3 and TRBJ1-1; possible D gene TRBD1, 6 bases. The germline V gene has CDR1 ENHRY and CDR2 SYGVKD. V lost 9 bases, J lost 2 bases, and 10 bases lay in between. The CDR3 covers 12 residues. The CDR3 sequence: CAIATGNTEAFF. The CDR3 coding sequence is TGTGCCATAGCGACAGGTAACACTGAAGCTTTCTTT.

The chain links TRBV11-3 to TRBJ2-7; tentatively, D is TRBD2 (5 bases). Germline V gene sequence: CDR1 SGHNT, CDR2 YENEEA. This CDR3 region has 15 residues. Trimming removed 1 base from V and 5 bases from J, with 15 bases in between. As DNA, the CDR3 is TGTGCCAGCAGCTTAGGGTCTCTAGCAAGACACGAGCAGTACTTC. It is translated as CASSLGSLARHEQYF.

The chain carries TRBV7-8 and TRBJ2-3; 10 nucleotides align to TRBD2. After removal of 3 bases from V and 2 bases from J, the junction contained 2 bases not matched to a gene. Germline CDR1 is SGHVS and CDR2 is FQNEAQ. CDR3 length equals 15 residues. CDR3 bases: TGTGCCAGCAGCTTTCTAGCGGGAGCCACAGATACGCAGTATTTT. Its translation is CASSFLAGATDTQYF.

For the CDR3, the DNA is TGTGCCAGCAGTTTATTCCCACCTAGCGGGGAGCCCTACGAGCAGTACTTC. Its protein product is CASSLFPPSGEPYEQYF. The genes are TRBV28 and TRBJ2-7; TRBD2 matches 9 bases. Trimming at V came to 1 base and at J to 2 bases, leaving 9 bases not matched to a gene. Germline V gene sequence: CDR1 MDHEN, CDR2 SYDVKM. CDR3 length: 17 amino acids.

The V call is TRBV15, the J call TRBJ2-1; 7 positions agree with TRBD2. The CDR3 covers 14 residues. The germline V gene encodes CDR1 LNHNV and CDR2 YYDKDF (reference sequence). Losses at the gene ends were 8 bases for V and 2 bases for J; bases not matched to a gene: 6. The CDR3 here is CATRAGETYNEQFF. The CDR3 coding sequence is TGTGCCACCCGTGCGGGGGAAACCTACAATGAGCAGTTCTTC.

CDR3 coding DNA: TGTGCCAGCCGGGGCACAGATACGCAGTATTTT. Encoded protein: CASRGTDTQYF. The chain links TRBV14 to TRBJ2-3; D remains unclear. Germline V CDR1 and CDR2: SGHDN, FVKESK. The CDR3 contains 11 residues. Trimming took off 8 bases at V and 1 base at J, with 4 bases between the two ends.

The rearrangement joins TRBV7-9 to TRBJ2-7; a weak D match, TRBD2 (5 bases). The CDR3 has 13 amino acids. Trimming pared 3 bases from V and 7 bases from J, leaving 13 bases between. Germline V gives CDR1 SEHNR, CDR2 FQNEAQ (reference sequence). The CDR3 DNA sequence: TGTGCCAGCAGCTTTGTGGGGAGCGAGGAGCAGTACTTC. Protein: CASSFVGSEEQYF. The variable domain in full, with the rest retrieved from reference TRBV7-9 and TRBJ2-7, is DTGVSQNPRHKITKRGQNVTFRCDPISEHNRLYWYRQTLGQGPEFLTYFQNEAQLEKSRLLSDRFSAERPKGSFSTLEIQRTEQGDSAMYLCASSFVGSEEQYFGPGTRLTVT.

This sequence joins TRBV5-6 and TRBJ2-3; no firm D call. The CDR3 sequence is 16 residues long. Per germline, CDR1 SGHDT and CDR2 YYEEEE. Trimming shortened V by 0 bases and J by 2 bases, and 13 bases separated the two germline ends. The CDR3 reads CASSLVGQISTDTQYF. CDR3 nucleotide sequence: TGTGCCAGCAGCTTGGTTGGTCAGATTTCCACAGATACGCAGTATTTT. Based on the CDR3 plus reference TRBV5-6 and TRBJ2-3, the full variable domain is DAGVTQSPTHLIKTRGQQVTLRCSPKSGHDTVSWYQQALGQGPQFIFQYYEEEERQRGNFPDRFSGHQFPNYSSELNVNALLLGDSALYLCASSLVGQISTDTQYFGPGTRLTVL.

The chain carries TRBV27 and TRBJ2-1; TRBD2 matches 7 bases. CDR3 length: 14 residues. After removal of 2 bases from V and 5 bases from J, the junction contained 3 bases not matched to a gene. CDR1 is MNHEY and CDR2 is SMNVEV in the germline V gene (reference sequence). The CDR3 nucleotides read TGTGCCAGCAGTTTAGGGGGGGTCCACAATGAGCAGTTCTTC. Translated: CASSLGGVHNEQFF.

The rearrangement links TRBV11-2 to TRBJ2-3; a weak D match, TRBD1 (6 bases). The length of the CDR3 is 14 residues. Germline CDR1 SGHAT, CDR2 FQNNGV. V was shortened by 0 bases and J by 3 bases, with 7 bases between the two germline ends. This CDR3 is CASSLDRGTDTQYF. The CDR3, as DNA: TGTGCCAGCAGCTTAGACAGGGGAACAGATACGCAGTATTTT.

This rearrangement joins TRBV27 to TRBJ2-7; no definite D call. The V and J ends lost 2 bases and 4 bases respectively, with 6 bases between them. This CDR3 contains 12 residues. Germline loops: CDR1 MNHEY, CDR2 SMNVEV (reference sequence). The CDR3 coding sequence is TGTGCCAGCAGTTTAGACGGGTACGAGCAGTACTTC. Its protein is CASSLDGYEQYF.

The count of this clone is one. The gene calls are TRBV2 and TRBJ2-2, with 9 bases lining up with TRBD2. CDR1 and CDR2 from the germline V gene are SNHLY and FYNNEI. The CDR3 runs to 15 residues. With 7 bases clipped from V and 1 base from J, the junction kept 4 bases outside the gene matches. CDR3 bases: TGTGCCAGCATGGAGACTAGCGGGAACACCGGGGAGCTGTTTTTT. Amino acids: CASMETSGNTGELFF. The full variable domain, in which reference TRBV2 and TRBJ2-2 provide the parts outside the CDR3, is EPEVTQTPSHQVTQMGQEVILRCVPISNHLYFYWYRQILGQKVEFLVSFYNNEISEKSEIFDDQFSVERPDGSNFTLKIRSTKLEDSAMYFCASMETSGNTGELFFGEGSRLTVL.

This sequence joins TRBV28 and TRBJ2-7; 10 bases fit TRBD1. From germline, CDR1 is MDHEN and CDR2 SYDVKM. There are 15 residues in the CDR3. With V trimmed by 5 bases and J by 2 bases, 6 bases remained unmatched. This CDR3 is CASSLDRGPTYEQYF. In DNA, the CDR3 is TGTGCCAGCAGTCTAGACAGGGGGCCAACCTACGAGCAGTACTTC.

The genes are TRBV11-3 and TRBJ2-3, with a possible D match to TRBD1 (6 bases). V was trimmed by 4 bases and J by 0 bases, leaving 11 bases between them. This CDR3 region has 15 residues. The germline CDR1 and CDR2 sequences are SGHNT and YENEEA. The CDR3 is CASSSRDTSTDTQYF. For the CDR3, the DNA is TGTGCCAGCAGCTCGAGGGACACTAGCACAGATACGCAGTATTTT.

V gene TRBV7-3 combines with J gene TRBJ2-1; a weak D match, TRBD2 (6 bases). Germline loops: CDR1 SGHTA, CDR2 FQGTGA. The length of the CDR3 is 15 residues. V lost 5 bases and J lost 7, with 18 bases in between. This chain's CDR3 is CASSVAEIPVNEQFF. CDR3 in DNA: TGTGCCAGCAGCGTAGCGGAAATACCCGTTAATGAGCAGTTCTTC.